This record looks at one T cell receptor beta chain sequence and its context. Antigen unknown. Measured with immunoSEQ multiplex PCR; TCRdb has only the in-frame clones, and not every one. The data show some 70,000 clones, roughly nine tenths seen once. The source of the sample is a study of OX40 agonist ivuxolimab in advanced cancers. Study background: Ivuxolimab, an agonist antibody against OX40 (CD134), was given to patients. Those enrolled were roughly 80% male, with a mean age of around 57 years and ages from about 20 to 90. General study findings and limits: CD8+ T cells (on average) carried more expanded clones than CD4+ T cells. Dosing at 0.1 to 3.0 mg/kg was accompanied by clonal expansion of CD4+ and CD8+ blood T cells by week 6.

Germline CDR1 reads LNHDA; CDR2 reads SQIVND (reference sequence). Trimming shortened V by 6 bases and J by 2 bases, and 16 bases separated the two germline ends. CDR3 length: 15 amino acids. The sample consisted of CD4+ or CD8+ T cells sorted from blood, taken in a trial of the OX40 agonist ivuxolimab. The clonotype was recovered from an adult with an advanced solid tumor such as melanoma, head and neck, liver or kidney cancer. The chain uses TRBV19 and TRBJ2-5, with D possibly matching TRBD2 (5 bases). The CDR3 sequence: CASSPQRSGQETQYF. CDR3 nucleotides: TGTGCCAGTAGCCCACAGCGGAGTGGACAAGAGACCCAGTACTTC.